This section outlines one TCR beta chain sequence together with its context. It has no known antigen specificity. No per-base quality is available; no much larger clone lies one base away. This entry is derived from a study of OX40 agonist ivuxolimab in advanced cancers. Concerning the study at large: Ivuxolimab, which targeted the costimulatory receptor OX40 (CD134), was an agonistic, fully human IgG2 monoclonal antibody. Intravenous ivuxolimab was administered to patients every 2 weeks at six dose levels: 0.01, 0.1, 0.3, 1.5, 3 and 10 mg/kg. Among the roughly 52 dose-escalation patients, around 19 had hepatocellular carcinoma, roughly 15 melanoma, 9 renal cell carcinoma and 9 head and neck cancer. In the dose-escalation cohort, about four fifths of patients were male, and the mean age was 60 years with a range of roughly 20 to 79. Patients were allowed to have had prior anti-PD-1, anti-PD-L1 or anti-CTLA-4 therapy, and approximately 41% of the dose-escalation patients had previously received checkpoint inhibitors. Three dose-escalation patients achieved partial responses, one with hepatocellular carcinoma and two with cutaneous melanoma. The purpose of peripheral TCRbeta sequencing was to test whether ivuxolimab changed TCR sequence diversity and led to clonal T-cell expansion. The paper covers the monotherapy dose-escalation part of the phase I ivuxolimab trial, which included N of about 50 patients.

Based on the germline V gene (reference sequence), the CDR1 and CDR2 sequences are GTSNPN and SVGIG. Trimming at the junction amounts to 0 bases on V and 8 bases on J, and the germline ends lie 4 bases apart. Reading from cysteine to phenylalanine, the CDR3 counts 10 amino acids. The read is trimmed to its CDR3 DNA, 30 bases read in frame from base 1. Overall results and qualifications from the work: Low levels of normalized T-cell clonal expansion were also seen in some nonresponding patients. After ivuxolimab, more expanded clones were found on average in CD8+ T cells than in CD4+ T cells. At doses of 0.1 to 3.0 mg/kg, clonal expansion of both CD4+ and CD8+ T cells in blood was seen between baseline and week 6. The antigen specificity of the clonally expanded peripheral T cells was not determined. In the 0.1-3.0 mg/kg groups, partial responders were among the patients with the lowest normalized peripheral clonal expansion, particularly in CD8+ T cells.

Patients with autoimmune disease history or receiving systemic immunosuppression were excluded from the trial. Peripheral blood for TCR sequencing was drawn from every dose cohort at baseline, at cycle 4 day 1 and at cycle 7 day 1. Samples came from an open-label, multicenter, first-in-human phase I dose-escalation trial of ivuxolimab. The trial enrolled adults with locally advanced or metastatic head and neck squamous cell, hepatocellular, melanoma or renal cell carcinoma. Before TCR sequencing, CD4+ T cells and CD8+ T cells from peripheral blood were sorted into separate populations. Genomic DNA was isolated from the sorted cells so that the TCRbeta CDR3 region could be sequenced. TCRbeta CDR3 regions were sequenced using the immunoSEQ Assay. TCRdb carries this immuneACCESS record with in-frame sequences only. Its versions omit some clonotypes, under half of them owing to an unresolved V gene in the studies checked, with the rest unexplained. This sample is represented by 80,000 to 100,000 clones; 80% to 95% of them were singletons. The leading ten clones occupy around 1.6% of the sample.

The chain is made from TRBV30 and TRBJ1-1; the D gene remains uncertain. This receptor was taken from an adult with an advanced solid tumor such as melanoma, head and neck, liver or kidney cancer. The sequencing here drew on CD4+ or CD8+ T cells sorted from blood, taken in a trial of the OX40 agonist ivuxolimab. The base sequence is TGTGCCTGGAGTGTAAGGGAAGCTTTCTTT. This encodes CAWSVREAFF.